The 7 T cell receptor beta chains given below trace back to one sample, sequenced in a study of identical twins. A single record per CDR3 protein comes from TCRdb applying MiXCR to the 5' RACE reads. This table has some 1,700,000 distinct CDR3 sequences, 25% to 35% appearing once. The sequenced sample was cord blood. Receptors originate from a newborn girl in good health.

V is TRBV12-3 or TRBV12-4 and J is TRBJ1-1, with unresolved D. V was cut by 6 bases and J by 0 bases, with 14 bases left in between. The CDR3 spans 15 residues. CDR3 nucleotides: TGTGCCAGCAGGATCCTACGGTTTATGAACACTGAAGCTTTCTTT. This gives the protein CASRILRFMNTEAFF.

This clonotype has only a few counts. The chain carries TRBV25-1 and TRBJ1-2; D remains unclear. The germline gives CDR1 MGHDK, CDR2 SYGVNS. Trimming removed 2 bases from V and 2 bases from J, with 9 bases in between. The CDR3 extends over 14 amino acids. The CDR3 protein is CASSEDPGNYGYTF. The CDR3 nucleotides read TGTGCCAGCAGTGAAGACCCGGGGAACTATGGCTACACCTTC.

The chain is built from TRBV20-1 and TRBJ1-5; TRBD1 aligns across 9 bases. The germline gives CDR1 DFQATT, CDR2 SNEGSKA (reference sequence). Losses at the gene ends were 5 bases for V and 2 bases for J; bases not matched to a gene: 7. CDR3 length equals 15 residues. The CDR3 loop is CSAVQGARGNQPQHF. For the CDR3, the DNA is TGCAGTGCTGTACAGGGGGCGCGAGGCAATCAGCCCCAGCATTTT.

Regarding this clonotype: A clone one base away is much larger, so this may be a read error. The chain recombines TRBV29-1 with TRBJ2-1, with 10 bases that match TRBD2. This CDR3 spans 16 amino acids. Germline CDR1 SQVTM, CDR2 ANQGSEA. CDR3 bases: TGCAGCGCAGAACGGACTAGCGGATTCTCCTACAATGGGCAGTTCTTC. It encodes CSAERTSGFSYNGQFF.

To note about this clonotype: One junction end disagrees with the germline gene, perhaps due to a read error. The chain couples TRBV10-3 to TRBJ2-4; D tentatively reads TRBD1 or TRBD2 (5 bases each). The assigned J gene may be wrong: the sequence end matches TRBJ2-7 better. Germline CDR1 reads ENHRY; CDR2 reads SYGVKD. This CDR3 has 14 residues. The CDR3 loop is CAINEGRNSYEQYF. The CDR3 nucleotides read TGTGCCATCAATGAGGGACGGAACTCCTACGAGCAGTACTTC.

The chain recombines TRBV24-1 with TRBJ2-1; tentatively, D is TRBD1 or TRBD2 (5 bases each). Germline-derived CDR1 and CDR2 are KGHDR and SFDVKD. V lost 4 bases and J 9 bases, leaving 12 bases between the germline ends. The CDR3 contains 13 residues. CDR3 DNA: TGTGCCACCAGTGACAGGGACGGAGGTGAGCAGTTCTTC. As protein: CATSDRDGGEQFF.

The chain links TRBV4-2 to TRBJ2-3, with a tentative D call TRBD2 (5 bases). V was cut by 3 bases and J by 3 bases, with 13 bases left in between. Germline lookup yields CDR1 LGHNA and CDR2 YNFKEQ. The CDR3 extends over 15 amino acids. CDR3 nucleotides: TGTGCCAGCAGCCACCGTAGCGTCCGGACAGATACGCAGTATTTT. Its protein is CASSHRSVRTDTQYF.